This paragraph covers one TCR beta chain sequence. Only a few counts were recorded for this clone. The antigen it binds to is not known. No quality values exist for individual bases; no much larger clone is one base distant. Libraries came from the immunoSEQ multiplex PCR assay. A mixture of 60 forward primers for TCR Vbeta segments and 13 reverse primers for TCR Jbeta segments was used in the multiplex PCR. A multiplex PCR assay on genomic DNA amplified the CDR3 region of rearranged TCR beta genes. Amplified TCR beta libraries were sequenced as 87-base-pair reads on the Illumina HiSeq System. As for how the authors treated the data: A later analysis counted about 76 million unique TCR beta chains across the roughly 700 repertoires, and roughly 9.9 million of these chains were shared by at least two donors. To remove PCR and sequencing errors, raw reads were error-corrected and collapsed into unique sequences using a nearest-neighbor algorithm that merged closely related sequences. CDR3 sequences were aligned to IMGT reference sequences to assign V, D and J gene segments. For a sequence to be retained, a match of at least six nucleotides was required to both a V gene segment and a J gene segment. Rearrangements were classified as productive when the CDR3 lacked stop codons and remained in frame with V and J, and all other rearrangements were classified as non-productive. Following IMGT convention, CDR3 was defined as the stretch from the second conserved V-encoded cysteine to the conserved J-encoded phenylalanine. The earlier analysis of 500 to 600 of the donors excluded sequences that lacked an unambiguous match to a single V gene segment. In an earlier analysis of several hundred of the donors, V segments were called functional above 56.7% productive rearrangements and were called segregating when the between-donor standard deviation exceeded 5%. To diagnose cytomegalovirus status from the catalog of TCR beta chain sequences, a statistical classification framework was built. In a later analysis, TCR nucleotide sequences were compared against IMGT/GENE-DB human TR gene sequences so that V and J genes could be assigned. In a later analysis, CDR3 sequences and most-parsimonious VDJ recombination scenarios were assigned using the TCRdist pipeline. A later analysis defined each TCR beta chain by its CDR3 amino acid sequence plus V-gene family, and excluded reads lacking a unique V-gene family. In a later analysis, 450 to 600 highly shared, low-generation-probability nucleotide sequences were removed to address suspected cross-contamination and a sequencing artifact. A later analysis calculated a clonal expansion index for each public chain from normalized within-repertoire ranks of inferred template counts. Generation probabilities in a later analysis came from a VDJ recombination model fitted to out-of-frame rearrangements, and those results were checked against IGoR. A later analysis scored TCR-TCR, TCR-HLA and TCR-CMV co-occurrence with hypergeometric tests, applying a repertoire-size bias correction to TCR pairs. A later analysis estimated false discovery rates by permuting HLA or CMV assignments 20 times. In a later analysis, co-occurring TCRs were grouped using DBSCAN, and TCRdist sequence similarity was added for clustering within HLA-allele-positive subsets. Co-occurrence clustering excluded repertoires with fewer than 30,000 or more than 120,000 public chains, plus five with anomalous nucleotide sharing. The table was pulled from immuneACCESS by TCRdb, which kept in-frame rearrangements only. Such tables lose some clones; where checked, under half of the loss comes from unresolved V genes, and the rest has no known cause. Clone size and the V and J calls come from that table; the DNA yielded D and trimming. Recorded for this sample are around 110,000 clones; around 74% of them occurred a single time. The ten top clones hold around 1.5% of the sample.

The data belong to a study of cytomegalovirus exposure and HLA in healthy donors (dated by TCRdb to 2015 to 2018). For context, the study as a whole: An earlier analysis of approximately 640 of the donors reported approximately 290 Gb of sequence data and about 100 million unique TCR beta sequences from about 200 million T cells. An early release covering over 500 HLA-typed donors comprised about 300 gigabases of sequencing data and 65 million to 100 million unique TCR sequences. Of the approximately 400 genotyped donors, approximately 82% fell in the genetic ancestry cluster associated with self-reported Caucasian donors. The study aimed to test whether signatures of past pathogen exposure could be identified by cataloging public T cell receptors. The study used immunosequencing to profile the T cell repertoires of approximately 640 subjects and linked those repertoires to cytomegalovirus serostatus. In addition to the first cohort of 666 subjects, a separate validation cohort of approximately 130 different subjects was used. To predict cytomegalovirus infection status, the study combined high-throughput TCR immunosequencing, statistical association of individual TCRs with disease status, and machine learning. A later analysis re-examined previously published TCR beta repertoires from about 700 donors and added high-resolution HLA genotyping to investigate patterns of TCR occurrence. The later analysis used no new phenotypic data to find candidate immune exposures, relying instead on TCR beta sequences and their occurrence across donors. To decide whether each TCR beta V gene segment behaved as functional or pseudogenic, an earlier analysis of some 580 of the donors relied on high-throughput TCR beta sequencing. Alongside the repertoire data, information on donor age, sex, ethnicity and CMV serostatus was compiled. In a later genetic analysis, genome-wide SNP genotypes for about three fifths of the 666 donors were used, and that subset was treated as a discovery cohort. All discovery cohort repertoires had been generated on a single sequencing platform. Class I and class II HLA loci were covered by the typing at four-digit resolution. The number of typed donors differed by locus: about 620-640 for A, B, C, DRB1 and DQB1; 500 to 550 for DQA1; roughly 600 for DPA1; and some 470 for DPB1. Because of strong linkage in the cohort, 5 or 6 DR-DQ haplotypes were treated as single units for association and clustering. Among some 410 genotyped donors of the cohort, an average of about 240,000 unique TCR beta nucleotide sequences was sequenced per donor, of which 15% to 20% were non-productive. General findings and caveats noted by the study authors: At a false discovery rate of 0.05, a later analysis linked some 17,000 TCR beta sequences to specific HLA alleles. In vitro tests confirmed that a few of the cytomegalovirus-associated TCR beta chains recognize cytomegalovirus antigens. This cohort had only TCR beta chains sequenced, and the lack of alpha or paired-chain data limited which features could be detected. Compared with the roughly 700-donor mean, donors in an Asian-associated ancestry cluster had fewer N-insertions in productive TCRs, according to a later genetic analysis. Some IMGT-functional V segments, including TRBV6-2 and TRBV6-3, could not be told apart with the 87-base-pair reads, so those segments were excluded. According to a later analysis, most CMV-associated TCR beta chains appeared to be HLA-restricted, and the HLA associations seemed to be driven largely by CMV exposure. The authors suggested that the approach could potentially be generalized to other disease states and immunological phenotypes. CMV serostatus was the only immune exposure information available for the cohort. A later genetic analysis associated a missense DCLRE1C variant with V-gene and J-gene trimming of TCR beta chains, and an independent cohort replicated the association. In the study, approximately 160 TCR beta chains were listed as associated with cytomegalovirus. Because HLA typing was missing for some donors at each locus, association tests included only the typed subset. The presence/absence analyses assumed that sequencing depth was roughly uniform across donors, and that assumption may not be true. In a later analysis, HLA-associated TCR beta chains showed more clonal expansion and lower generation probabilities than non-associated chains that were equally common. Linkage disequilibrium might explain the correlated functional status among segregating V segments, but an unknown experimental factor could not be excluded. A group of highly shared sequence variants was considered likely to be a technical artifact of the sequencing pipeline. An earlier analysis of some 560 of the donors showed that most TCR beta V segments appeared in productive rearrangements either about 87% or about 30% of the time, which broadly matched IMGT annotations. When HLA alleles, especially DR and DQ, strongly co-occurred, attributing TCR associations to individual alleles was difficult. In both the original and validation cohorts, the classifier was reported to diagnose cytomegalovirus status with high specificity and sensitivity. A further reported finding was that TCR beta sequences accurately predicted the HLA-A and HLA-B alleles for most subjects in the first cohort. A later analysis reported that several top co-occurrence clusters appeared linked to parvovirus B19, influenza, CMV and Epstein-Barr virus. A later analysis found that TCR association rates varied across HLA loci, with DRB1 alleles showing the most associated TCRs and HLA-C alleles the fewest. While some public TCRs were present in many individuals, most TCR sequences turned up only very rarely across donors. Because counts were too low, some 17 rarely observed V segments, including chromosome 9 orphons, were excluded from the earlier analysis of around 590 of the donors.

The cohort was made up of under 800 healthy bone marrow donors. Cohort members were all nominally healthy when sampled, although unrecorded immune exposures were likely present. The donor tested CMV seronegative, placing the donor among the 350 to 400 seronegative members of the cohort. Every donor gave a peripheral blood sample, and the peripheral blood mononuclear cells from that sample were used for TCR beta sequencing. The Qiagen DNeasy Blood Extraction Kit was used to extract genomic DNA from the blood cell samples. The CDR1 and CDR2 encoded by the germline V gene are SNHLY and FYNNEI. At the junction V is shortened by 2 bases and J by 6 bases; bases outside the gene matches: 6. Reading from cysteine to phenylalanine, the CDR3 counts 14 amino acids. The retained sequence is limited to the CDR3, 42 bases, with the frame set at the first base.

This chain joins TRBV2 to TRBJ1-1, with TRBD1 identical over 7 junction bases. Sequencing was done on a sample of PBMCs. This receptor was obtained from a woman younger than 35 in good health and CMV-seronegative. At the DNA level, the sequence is TGTGCCAGCAGTGAAAGGGACAGAGGTGCTGAAGCTTTCTTT. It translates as CASSERDRGAEAFF.